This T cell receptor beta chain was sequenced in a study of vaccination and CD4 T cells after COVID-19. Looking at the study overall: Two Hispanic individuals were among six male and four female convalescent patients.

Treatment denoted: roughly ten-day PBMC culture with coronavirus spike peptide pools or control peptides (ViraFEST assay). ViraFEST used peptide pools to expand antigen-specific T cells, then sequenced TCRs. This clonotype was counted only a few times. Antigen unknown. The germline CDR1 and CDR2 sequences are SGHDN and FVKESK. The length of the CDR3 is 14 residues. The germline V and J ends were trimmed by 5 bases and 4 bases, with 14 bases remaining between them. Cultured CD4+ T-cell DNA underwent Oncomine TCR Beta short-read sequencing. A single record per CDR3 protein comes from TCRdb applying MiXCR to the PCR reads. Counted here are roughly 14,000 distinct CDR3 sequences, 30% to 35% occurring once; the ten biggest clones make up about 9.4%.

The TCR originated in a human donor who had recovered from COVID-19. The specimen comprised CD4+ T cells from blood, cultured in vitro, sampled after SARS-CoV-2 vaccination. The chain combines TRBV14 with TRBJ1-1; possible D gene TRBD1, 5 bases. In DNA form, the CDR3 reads TGTGCCAGCAGCGGAAGGGGCCGGGGCACTGAAGCTTTCTTT. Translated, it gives CASSGRGRGTEAFF. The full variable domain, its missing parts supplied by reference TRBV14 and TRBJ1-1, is EAGVTQFPSHSVIEKGQTVTLRCDPISGHDNLYWYRRVMGKEIKFLLHFVKESKQDESGMPNNRFLAERTGGTYSTLKVQPAELEDSGVYFCASSGRGRGTEAFFGQGTRLTVV.